Below, 16 T cell receptor beta chains from the same sample are listed, as sequenced in a study of cytomegalovirus exposure and HLA in healthy donors. PCR primers comprised 60 Vbeta and 13 Jbeta primers. Repertoires were generated with immunoSEQ multiplex PCR, while TCRdb's copy carries only in-frame clones and drops some. In the table there are over 55,000 clones, roughly 83% of which are singletons. Specimen: PBMCs. These receptors all come from a man aged 35 to 55 in good health and CMV-seronegative.

The CDR3 region is CASSSPRTGYATDTQYF. The CDR3 DNA follows: TGTGCCAGCAGCTCCCCCCGGACAGGGTACGCCACAGATACGCAGTATTTT. The chain uses TRBV11-3 and TRBJ2-3; 8 bases agree with TRBD1. The germline CDR1 and CDR2 sequences are SGHNT and YENEEA. This CDR3 comprises 17 residues. The V and J ends lost 4 bases and 2 bases, in that order; junction bases with no gene match: 11.

J is TRBJ2-1 and V is TRBV13; D is uncertain. Germline CDR1 PRHDT, CDR2 FYEKMQ (reference sequence). The CDR3 runs 14 residues. Trimming shortened V by 0 bases and J by 5 bases, and 8 bases separated the two germline ends. CDR3: CASSLGRRHNEQFF. The CDR3, as DNA: TGTGCCAGCAGCTTAGGCCGCAGGCACAATGAGCAGTTCTTC.

This rearrangement joins TRBV7-9 to TRBJ1-1; no definite D call. Germline V CDR1 and CDR2: SEHNR, FQNEAQ (reference sequence). This CDR3 region has 13 residues. Between the trimmed V and J ends, which lost 3 bases and 4 bases, there was a span of 9 bases. CDR3 sequence reads: CASSFLFSTEAFF. The CDR3 DNA reads as TGTGCCAGCAGCTTTCTCTTTAGCACTGAAGCTTTCTTT.

This clone was counted a few times. The genes are TRBV18 and TRBJ2-4, with 7 nucleotides matching TRBD2. This CDR3 spans 16 amino acids. CDR1 and CDR2 (germline): KGHSH, LQKENI. Trimming at V came to 2 bases and at J to 4 bases, leaving 8 bases not matched to a gene. The CDR3 protein is CASSPFPTGGKNIQYF. The CDR3 nucleotides read TGTGCCAGCTCACCATTCCCTACGGGGGGAAAAAACATTCAGTACTTC.

The chain combines TRBV9 with TRBJ1-2; possible D gene TRBD1, 6 bases. Germline V gives CDR1 SGDLS, CDR2 YYNGEE. This CDR3 is 14 amino acids long. The V gene lost 3 bases and the J gene lost 4 bases, with 13 bases spanning the gap. The CDR3 nucleotides are TGTGCCAGCAGCGGGGGGGGCCGAGGCTATGGCTACACCTTC. Translating gives CASSGGGRGYGYTF.

The chain recombines TRBV30 with TRBJ2-3; 7 nucleotides agree with TRBD2. Germline CDR1 and CDR2: GTSNPN and SVGIG (reference sequence). With 0 bases clipped from V and 1 base from J, the junction kept 4 bases outside the gene matches. CDR3 length equals 15 residues. The CDR3 DNA sequence: TGTGCCTGGAGTGTAAATCGGGGGGGCACAGATACGCAGTATTTT. Amino acids: CAWSVNRGGTDTQYF.

The V gene is TRBV19, the J gene TRBJ2-3; 8 bases agree with TRBD1. CDR1 and CDR2 from the germline V gene are LNHDA and SQIVND (reference sequence). With V trimmed by 6 bases and J by 2 bases, 7 bases remained unmatched. The CDR3 contains 15 residues. The CDR3 sequence is CASRIPGQVTDTQYF. The CDR3 bases are TGTGCCAGTAGAATTCCGGGACAGGTCACAGATACGCAGTATTTT.

This clone was counted a few times. This chain joins TRBV11-2 and TRBJ1-3, with D unclear. In germline, CDR1 is SGHAT, CDR2 FQNNGV. The CDR3 totals 15 residues. Trimming pared 0 bases from V and 9 bases from J, leaving 15 bases between. CDR3 in DNA: TGTGCCAGCAGCTTAGAGGTGGTAGAGGCTCCCACCATATATTTT. Translating gives CASSLEVVEAPTIYF.

The chain carries TRBV9 and TRBJ2-5, with a possible D match to TRBD2 (6 bases). The ends were cut back, 0 bases at V and 5 bases at J, with 14 bases in the middle. The CDR3 extends over 15 amino acids. CDR1 is SGDLS and CDR2 is YYNGEE in the germline V gene. This CDR3 is CASSVGSAGGETQYF. CDR3 DNA: TGTGCCAGCAGCGTAGGGTCGGCAGGAGGGGAGACCCAGTACTTC.

V usage is TRBV9 and J usage is TRBJ2-1; 7 bases agree with TRBD2. The V and J ends lost 2 bases and 5 bases, in that order; junction bases with no gene match: 16. The CDR3 consists of 18 residues. The germline V gene encodes CDR1 SGDLS and CDR2 YYNGEE. This CDR3 reads CASSVSIRVGGGHNEQFF. DNA for the CDR3: TGTGCCAGCAGCGTTTCCATTCGGGTGGGCGGGGGTCACAATGAGCAGTTCTTC.

The chain links TRBV5-6 to TRBJ1-6; 8 bases are a match to TRBD1. V gave up 4 bases and J gave up 6 bases; unmatched junction bases: 9. The CDR3 runs 16 residues. Germline-derived CDR1 and CDR2 are SGHDT and YYEEEE. This chain's CDR3 is CASSTLGQGANSPLHF. The CDR3 DNA is TGTGCCAGCAGCACCCTAGGACAGGGAGCTAATTCACCCCTCCACTTT.

This sequence joins TRBV5-8 and TRBJ1-3; possibly TRBD1 for D (6 bases). The CDR3 contains 14 residues. Per germline, CDR1 SGHTS and CDR2 YDEGEE. V lost 3 bases to trimming and J lost 4 bases, with 11 bases between them. The CDR3 DNA reads as TGTGCCAGCAGCTGGGGGGGCTCCGGAAACACCATATATTTT. Its protein product is CASSWGGSGNTIYF.

As regards this clone: Other nucleotide sequences in the sample specify the same CDR3. The V and J genes are TRBV5-1 and TRBJ2-5; TRBD2 agrees at 8 bases. J gave up 5 bases and V 0 bases, and 0 bases lay outside the gene matches. CDR3 size: 13 residues. Germline V gene sequence: CDR1 SGHRS, CDR2 YFSETQ. CDR3 residues: CASSLGGGETQYF. CDR3 nucleotide sequence: TGCGCCAGCAGCTTGGGCGGGGGGGAGACCCAGTACTTC.

This clone was detected a few times. This chain connects TRBV6-1 to TRBJ2-7, with 8 bases that match TRBD1. This CDR3 contains 12 residues. V was clipped by 10 bases and J by 2 bases; unmatched bases: 4. CDR1 is MNHNS, CDR2 SASEGT, per germline. The CDR3, as DNA: TGTGCCACCGGACAGGGTACCTACGAGCAGTACTTC. Protein product: CATGQGTYEQYF.

This sequence joins TRBV14 and TRBJ2-1; 10 bases align to TRBD2. CDR1 is SGHDN and CDR2 is FVKESK in the germline V gene. The CDR3 has 17 amino acids. The trim removed 0 bases at V and 10 bases at J, leaving 12 bases unmatched. The CDR3 region has the DNA TGTGCCAGCAGCCAAGATCTGAGCGGGGGGGCTTTGGGGGAGCAGTTCTTC. This sequence encodes CASSQDLSGGALGEQFF.

This rearrangement joins TRBV4-3 to TRBJ1-2, with D tentatively TRBD1 (5 bases). The germline CDR1 and CDR2 sequences are LGHNA and YSLEER. This CDR3 is built from 13 residues. The germline V and J ends were trimmed by 1 base and 7 bases, with 10 bases remaining between them. CDR3 residues: CASSQALGVGYTF. For the CDR3, the DNA is TGCGCCAGCAGCCAAGCTTTAGGGGTTGGCTACACCTTC.